The 21 T cell receptor beta chains given below trace back to one sample, sequenced in a study of graft-versus-host responses after intestinal transplantation. Some clones are missing from TCRdb's copy, which holds only in-frame ones; the method was immunoSEQ multiplex PCR. Of about 90,000 clones detected, about 94% appear once; the ten largest clones hold about 0.2%. Antigen specificity for these receptors is unknown. Sequenced here: unstimulated CD4+ T cells sorted from spleen or lymph node cells, sampled before transplant. These receptors all come from a human donor who was the organ donor for an intestinal transplant.

The genes are TRBV9 and TRBJ2-3; 7 nucleotides line up with TRBD2. The ends lost 3 bases at V and 1 base at J; junction bases unmatched: 8. The CDR3 length is 16 residues. Germline V gene lookup returns CDR1 SGDLS and CDR2 YYNGEE. CDR3 protein: CASSARGAGGTDTQYF. The DNA for the CDR3 is TGTGCCAGCAGCGCCCGCGGGGCGGGGGGCACAGATACGCAGTATTTT.

On this clone itself: Because the CDR3 is missing its conserved closing phenylalanine or tryptophan, this is likely a read error. This chain's CDR3 is CASSYGPGQGSSYNSPLHL. CDR3 bases: TGTGCCAGCAGTTATGGCCCCGGACAGGGGTCGTCCTATAATTCACCCCTCCACCTT. V gene TRBV27 combines with J gene TRBJ1-6; 9 bases align to TRBD1. V shed 4 bases, J shed 1 base, and the junction held 11 bases outside the gene matches. CDR3 size: 19 residues. CDR1 MNHEY and CDR2 SMNVEV come from the germline V gene (reference sequence).

The J gene is TRBJ2-7, the V gene TRBV7-2; D perhaps matches TRBD2 (5 bases). Per germline, CDR1 SGHTA and CDR2 FQGNSA. CDR3 length: 16 amino acids. V was pared by 1 base and J by 2 bases, with 15 bases between. The CDR3 DNA reads as TGTGCCAGCAGCTTAGTTTTTGCCGCCGGGACCTACGAGCAGTACTTC. Protein product: CASSLVFAAGTYEQYF.

This sequence joins TRBV5-1 and TRBJ2-1, with D possibly matching TRBD1 (6 bases). Germline V gene data show CDR1 as SGHRS and CDR2 as YFSETQ. The V gene lost 1 base and the J gene lost 0 bases, with 11 bases spanning the gap. The length of the CDR3 is 16 residues. CDR3 in amino acids: CASSLYRTDSYNEQFF. As DNA, the CDR3 is TGCGCCAGCAGCTTGTATAGGACAGACTCCTACAATGAGCAGTTCTTC.

The chain employs TRBV11-2 and TRBJ1-2; D perhaps matches TRBD1 (6 bases). The CDR3 has 14 amino acids. V lost 2 bases and J lost 4, with 11 bases in between. The V gene's germline CDR1 is SGHAT and CDR2 FQNNGV. Here the CDR3 reads CASSLWGASYGYTF. DNA for the CDR3: TGTGCCAGCAGCTTATGGGGGGCCTCCTATGGCTACACCTTC.

The chain combines TRBV9 with TRBJ2-1; 8 bases line up with TRBD1. The CDR3 loop spans 16 amino acids. From germline, CDR1 is SGDLS and CDR2 YYNGEE. V was clipped by 4 bases and J by 0 bases; unmatched bases: 6. CDR3 region: CASSTGGTPSYNEQFF. CDR3 nucleotides: TGTGCCAGCAGCACAGGGGGTACTCCCTCCTACAATGAGCAGTTCTTC.

The chain recombines TRBV7-3 with TRBJ2-3; 10 bases match TRBD2. V gave up 4 bases and J gave up 0 bases; unmatched junction bases: 4. Germline-derived CDR1 and CDR2 are SGHTA and FQGTGA. The CDR3 is made up of 16 amino acids. The CDR3 DNA sequence: TGTGCCAGCAGCTGGACTAGCGGAGGGAGCACAGATACGCAGTATTTT. Encoded protein: CASSWTSGGSTDTQYF.

The J gene is TRBJ1-6, the V gene TRBV19; D is unclear. Germline V lookup: CDR1 LNHDA, CDR2 SQIVND (reference sequence). CDR3 length equals 16 residues. V gave up 7 bases and J gave up 6 bases, with 19 bases separating them. CDR3 sequence reads: CASTPGRPYPNSPLHF. For the CDR3, the DNA is TGTGCCAGTACCCCGGGTCGGCCCTATCCTAATTCACCCCTCCACTTT.

This chain joins TRBV6-1 and TRBJ1-2; D remains unclear. The V end was cut by 3 bases, the J end by 8 bases, with 13 bases between. From germline, CDR1 is MNHNS and CDR2 SASEGT. The CDR3 is made up of 13 amino acids. The chain's CDR3 is CASSDQRTWGYTF. The CDR3 nucleotides read TGTGCCAGCAGTGATCAGCGGACGTGGGGCTACACCTTC.

The rearrangement links TRBV6-5 to TRBJ1-2, with D possibly TRBD1 on 6 matching bases. The CDR3 loop spans 13 amino acids. V lost 6 bases to trimming and J lost 11 bases, with 19 bases between them. The germline gives CDR1 MNHEY, CDR2 SVGAGI. CDR3 DNA: TGTGCCAGCAGCCCCCGGGAGGGGGGTAGGTACACCTTC. Protein: CASSPREGGRYTF.

The V call is TRBV29-1, the J call TRBJ1-6; 7 nucleotides match TRBD1. This CDR3 comprises 13 residues. After removal of 6 bases from V and 10 bases from J, the junction contained 9 bases not matched to a gene. From germline, CDR1 is SQVTM and CDR2 ANQGSEA. This CDR3 is CSVMTGFGSPLHF. Written as DNA, the CDR3 is TGCAGCGTCATGACAGGGTTCGGGTCACCCCTCCACTTT.

The chain employs TRBV19 and TRBJ2-3; TRBD2 is a possible D gene (5 bases). The CDR3 consists of 14 residues. Germline lookup yields CDR1 LNHDA and CDR2 SQIVND (reference sequence). V dropped 1 base and J dropped 2 bases, with 7 bases sitting between them. Here the CDR3 DNA reads TGTGCCAGTAGTATAGCGGGGAACACAGATACGCAGTATTTT. Translation: CASSIAGNTDTQYF.

The chain employs TRBV18 and TRBJ1-4; D is unresolved. The CDR3 has 14 residues. Germline V gene data show CDR1 as KGHSH and CDR2 as LQKENI. V gave up 2 bases and J gave up 3 bases, with 7 bases separating them. CDR3 region: CASSPSRANEKLFF. Here the CDR3 DNA reads TGTGCCAGCTCACCATCGAGGGCTAATGAAAAACTGTTTTTT.

The chain carries TRBV5-4 and TRBJ1-1; 7 bases agree with TRBD1. CDR1 is SGHNT and CDR2 is YYREEE in the germline V gene (reference sequence). The CDR3 totals 14 residues. V shed 5 bases and J 1 base; nucleotides not matched to a gene: 5. As DNA, the CDR3 is TGTGCCAGCAGAACCGGGACAGCGAACACTGAAGCTTTCTTT. Residues: CASRTGTANTEAFF. Full variable domain (rest looked up from reference TRBV5-4 and TRBJ1-1): ETGVTQSPTHLIKTRGQQVTLRCSSQSGHNTVSWYQQALGQGPQFIFQYYREEENGRGNFPPRFSGLQFPNYSSELNVNALELDDSALYLCASRTGTANTEAFFGQGTRLTVV.

J is TRBJ2-7 and V is TRBV11-2; 11 bases agree with TRBD1. Trimming removed 5 bases from V and 5 bases from J; junction bases left unmatched: 5. The CDR3 spans 14 residues. Germline assignment: CDR1 SGHAT and CDR2 FQNNGV. The CDR3 is CASSVGQGADEQYF. The DNA of the CDR3 is TGTGCCAGCAGCGTAGGACAGGGGGCTGACGAGCAGTACTTC.

The chain is built from TRBV7-3 and TRBJ1-2, with TRBD1 identical over 12 bases. This CDR3 spans 16 amino acids. The germline CDR1 and CDR2 sequences are SGHTA and FQGTGA. The V gene end was trimmed by 1 base and the J gene end by 7 bases; junction bases not matched to a gene: 7. The CDR3 bases are TGTGCCAGCAGCTTAATGCCGGGACAGGGGGCTAGTGGCTACACCTTC. Its translation: CASSLMPGQGASGYTF.

The CDR3, as DNA: TGTGCCAGCAGCGAAAATTGGAGGGTTAGCAATCAGCCCCAGCATTTT. It translates to CASSENWRVSNQPQHF. The chain recombines TRBV28 with TRBJ1-5; D gene uncertain. Germline V gene data show CDR1 as MDHEN and CDR2 as SYDVKM. The V and J ends lost 6 bases and 0 bases respectively, with 15 bases between them. The CDR3 runs to 16 residues.

The table lists this clone with a count of one. The junction departs from germline at one end; a sequencing error may be responsible. J is TRBJ2-1 and V is TRBV28; D perhaps matches TRBD1 (6 bases). The CDR3 covers 11 residues. The germline V gene encodes CDR1 MDHEN and CDR2 SYDVKM. The CDR3: CASSNRVGAVF. The CDR3 DNA is TGTGCCAGCAGCAACAGGGTCGGAGCGGTCTTC.

The gene calls are TRBV7-2 and TRBJ2-7, with 8 positions matching TRBD1. Trimming at V came to 2 bases and at J to 3 bases, leaving 12 bases not matched to a gene. The length of the CDR3 is 17 residues. CDR1 is SGHTA, CDR2 FQGNSA, per germline. CDR3 nucleotide sequence: TGTGCCAGCAGCTTATATTTAGGGGGACAGGTGTACTACGAGCAGTACTTC. This codes for CASSLYLGGQVYYEQYF.

The chain has TRBV11-2 and TRBJ2-5, with 8 bases that match TRBD2. V trimming: 2 bases; J trimming: 5 bases; junction bases outside the gene matches: 4. The germline V gene encodes CDR1 SGHAT and CDR2 FQNNGV. There are 14 residues in the CDR3. For the CDR3, the DNA is TGTGCCAGCAGCTTATTCGGCGGGGGGGAGACCCAGTACTTC. Its translation is CASSLFGGGETQYF.

The V and J genes are TRBV7-7 and TRBJ2-7; D not certain. The germline gives CDR1 SSHAT, CDR2 FNYEAQ (reference sequence). V gave up 1 base and J gave up 1 base, with 8 bases separating them. This CDR3 is 14 amino acids long. The CDR3 nucleotides are TGTGCCAGCAGCTTAGGGGTAGGGTCCTACGAGCAGTACTTC. Its translation is CASSLGVGSYEQYF.